The T cell receptor (beta chain) described here comes from a study of shared clonotypes between healthy human individuals. Study information: Donors had three CD4 naive, three CD4 memory, two CD8 naive and one CD8 memory plate apiece.

Assay: immunoSEQ multiplex PCR; the TCRdb copy retains only in-frame clones and omits some. Of 2 million to 3 million clones listed, roughly 93% were seen once; the top ten hold roughly 0.39%. Study findings and constraints: Estimated clonotype richness was generally higher in naive than memory subsets.

A remark on this clone: Antigen specificity is unknown. At one of its ends the junction is not consistent with the germline gene, which may arise from a read error.

The sequence came from a man between 18 and 29 years old in good health. Some clones in this sample may be carry-over from other donors' samples. The sequenced sample was naive CD4+ T cells from PBMCs. Indicated subset: CD45RA+ positively selected.

This CDR3 is CANSHLSGTMNTEAFF. CDR3 nucleotides: TGCGCCAACAGTCATCTTTCCGGGACGATGAACACTGAAGCTTTCTTT. The chain is built from TRBV23-1 and TRBJ1-1; possibly TRBD1 for D (5 bases). TRBV23-1 is an open reading frame whose function is uncertain. The CDR3 has 16 amino acids.